This T cell receptor (beta chain) was found in a study of T cell responses to AZD1222 COVID-19 vaccine. Profiled with immunoSEQ multiplex PCR; TCRdb holds only in-frame clones, not every one. Seen here are 150,000 to 160,000 clones, about nine tenths observed once, and the top ten hold 1.5% to 2%. Broader study findings: Donor demographics were predominantly white British with a female majority; clonal diversity may be underestimated.

A word on this clone: Its specificity is not known.

The sequence was collected from an adult in good health. Sequenced material: peripheral blood, taken on day 0 of AZD1222 vaccination.

The CDR3 sequence is CASSQDSRSSGELFF. Here the CDR3 DNA reads TGTGCCAGCAGCCAAGATTCACGTAGTTCCGGGGAGCTGTTTTTT. The chain recombines TRBV4-2 with TRBJ2-2; D remains ambiguous. CDR1 and CDR2 (germline): LGHNA, YNFKEQ. Trimming took 0 bases from V and 6 from J, leaving 11 bases between them. The CDR3 covers 15 residues.